One T cell receptor (beta chain) is described in this entry. The antigen remains undetermined. The PCR employed 60 Vbeta primers together with 13 Jbeta primers. This table comes from immunoSEQ multiplex PCR, and its TCRdb copy is limited to in-frame clones, with some not included. This sample has some 130,000 clones, with around 79% found just once. The source of the sample is a study of cytomegalovirus exposure and HLA in healthy donors. Study background: In an early release, HLA-typed donors contributed tens of millions of unique TCR sequences.

Whole-study results and caveats: Cytomegalovirus association was assigned to about 150 TCR beta chains. Previously analyzed data showed that most TCR beta V segments were productive at a frequency of about 90% or about 30%. Later work found that TCR association rates differed between HLA loci; DRB1 had the most and HLA-C the fewest.

With 4 bases clipped from V and 0 bases from J, the junction kept 4 bases outside the gene matches. The germline gives CDR1 LNHDA, CDR2 SQIVND (reference sequence). The CDR3 is 16 residues long. The TCR was taken from a male donor in good health and CMV-seronegative. Sequencing used PBMCs. The chain carries TRBV19 and TRBJ2-2; 8 nucleotides agree with TRBD2. CDR3 region: CASSTRGGANTGELFF. As DNA, the CDR3 is TGTGCCAGTAGTACTCGGGGGGGTGCGAACACCGGGGAGCTGTTTTTT.